This T cell receptor beta chain emerged from a study of cytomegalovirus exposure and HLA in healthy donors. Turning to the study itself: Approximately 80 million unique TCRs from HLA-typed donors were held in an early data release.

General study findings and limits: One variant, a missense change in DCLRE1C, was linked in a later analysis to TCR beta V- and J-gene trimming.

Points on this clone: Its antigen remains unidentified.

Germline V lookup: CDR1 SEHNR, CDR2 FQNEAQ (reference sequence). The CDR3 is 14 amino acids. The V and J ends lost 5 bases and 4 bases respectively, with 11 bases between them. PCR was performed using 60 Vbeta and 13 Jbeta primers. Repertoires were generated with immunoSEQ multiplex PCR, while TCRdb's copy carries only in-frame clones and drops some. The sample holds about 150,000 clones, approximately 71% seen once. The source material was PBMCs. This sequence joins TRBV7-9 and TRBJ1-4; D is possibly TRBD1 (5 bases). This sequence was found in a young man in good health and CMV-seropositive. CDR3 loop: CASSPDTFNEKLFF. The CDR3 DNA sequence: TGTGCCAGCAGCCCGGACACCTTTAATGAAAAACTGTTTTTT.